This T cell receptor beta chain was retrieved from a study of blood T cell repertoires in COVID-19. Measured with immunoSEQ multiplex PCR; TCRdb has only the in-frame clones, and not every one. The sample lists some 490,000 clones, 75% to 90% seen once, with roughly 3.2% in the top ten. The clonotype originates from a human donor in a cohort sampled during active COVID-19. Material for sequencing was peripheral blood.

As DNA, the CDR3 is TGTGCCAGTAGTATCTCTCGGACAGGGGGAAAGGGTGAAGCTTTCTTT. Its protein product is CASSISRTGGKGEAFF. V and J are TRBV19 and TRBJ1-1; TRBD1 matches at 10 bases. V shed 3 bases, J shed 7 bases, and the junction held 11 bases outside the gene matches. The CDR3 runs to 16 residues. Germline V gene data show CDR1 as LNHDA and CDR2 as SQIVND (reference sequence).